The clone carrying this TCR beta chain was detected many times. Antigen unknown. The CDR3 runs 13 residues. The ends were cut back, 6 bases at V and 2 bases at J, with 10 bases in the middle. On each TCR cDNA molecule, a unique molecular identifier was present. MiXCR, applied by TCRdb to the 5' RACE reads, yields one record per CDR3 protein. The sample contains about 27,000 distinct CDR3 sequences, 6.5% to 8% of which appear only once. The data originate from a study of spatial heterogeneity in lung cancer. Time point reported: sample taken at primary tumor resection. The 60 to 90 donors had untreated early-stage non-small cell lung cancer. Extraction of whole RNA from tumor, nontumor lung or frozen PBMC preceded unsorted sequencing. Study-level results: Follow-up blood showed ubiquitous expanded tumor TCRs less than blood at resection did.

The receptor was derived from a male donor with early-stage non-small cell lung cancer. The material sequenced was PBMCs, taken at surgery. J is TRBJ2-5 and V is TRBV12-3 or TRBV12-4; D is ambiguous. As DNA, the CDR3 is TGTGCCAGCAGCCCCGGCGGACAAGAGACCCAGTACTTC. Amino acids: CASSPGGQETQYF.